The present T cell receptor beta chain was sequenced within a study of early T cells in non-severe SARS-CoV-2 infection. Overall study: Whole-blood bulk RNA, unsorted, was sequenced, and chains were unpaired. Overall study findings and caveats: A preference for anti-spike CD8 responses marked VDJdb matching, which missed private and CD4 specificities.

Tagging with unique molecular identifiers was applied to individual cDNA molecules. TCRdb processed the 5' RACE reads anew with MiXCR; each CDR3 protein has one entry. The data contain 75,000 to 90,000 distinct CDR3 sequences, under 11% of them singletons. This clonotype was seen a few times. What it binds is not known. Material: whole blood, obtained at baseline. This TCR was recovered from an adult who was a healthcare worker with PCR-confirmed SARS-CoV-2 infection or an uninfected control (not recorded which).

For the CDR3, the DNA is TGTGCCAGCAGTCCCATCGGGACCCCTTTCGGGACCCAGTACTTC. Protein sequence: CASSPIGTPFGTQYF. The J gene is TRBJ2-5, the V gene TRBV28; D is tentatively TRBD1 or TRBD2 (5 bases each). CDR1 and CDR2 from the germline V gene are MDHEN and SYDVKM. CDR3 length: 15 amino acids. Trimming stripped 5 bases from V and 7 bases from J, with 20 bases between.